The 30 T cell receptor beta chains below were found in one sample sequenced in a study of cytomegalovirus exposure and HLA in healthy donors. Vbeta (60) and Jbeta (13) primers were used in the PCR. TCRdb's table, derived via immunoSEQ multiplex PCR, lists solely in-frame clones and lacks some. The sample has some 110,000 clones; over 60% are singletons. The sequencing input was PBMCs. Every receptor here comes from a man aged 25 to 45 in good health and CMV-seropositive.

The chain uses TRBV27 and TRBJ2-2, with D possibly being TRBD2 (6 bases). Germline loops: CDR1 MNHEY, CDR2 SMNVEV (reference sequence). Trimming removed 10 bases from V and 2 bases from J, with 14 bases in between. The CDR3 consists of 14 residues. This CDR3 is CATRLVVNTGELFF. The CDR3 DNA reads as TGTGCCACTCGACTAGTAGTAAACACCGGGGAGCTGTTTTTT.

This sequence joins TRBV7-3 and TRBJ2-3, with TRBD2 as a possible D gene (6 bases). The germline V gene has CDR1 SGHTA and CDR2 FQGTGA. The CDR3 contains 15 residues. V lost 0 bases and J 2 bases, leaving 9 bases between the germline ends. The DNA of the CDR3 is TGTGCCAGCAGCTTAACCGGGGGAGACACAGATACGCAGTATTTT. Its translation is CASSLTGGDTDTQYF.

This clone occurred a few times. The rearrangement joins TRBV5-6 to TRBJ1-2, with 7 bases lining up with TRBD1. Trimming removed 7 bases from V and 4 bases from J; junction bases left unmatched: 4. CDR1 and CDR2 from the germline V gene are SGHDT and YYEEEE. The CDR3 has 12 residues. The CDR3 nucleotides read TGTGCCAGCGATGACAGGGTCTATGGCTACACCTTC. Translating it yields CASDDRVYGYTF.

This clone was seen more than once but under ten times. The V and J genes are TRBV4-2 and TRBJ2-3; 10 positions match TRBD2. Trimming at V came to 1 base and at J to 3 bases, leaving 4 bases not matched to a gene. This CDR3 has 16 residues. Germline V gene lookup returns CDR1 LGHNA and CDR2 YNFKEQ. The chain's CDR3 is CASSQGSGGATDTQYF. The CDR3 coding sequence is TGTGCCAGCAGCCAAGGGAGCGGGGGGGCGACAGATACGCAGTATTTT.

This chain joins TRBV10-2 and TRBJ1-2, with a tentative D call TRBD1 (5 bases). V lost 2 bases to trimming and J lost 7 bases, with 11 bases between them. Germline V gene lookup returns CDR1 WSHSY and CDR2 SAAADI. The length of the CDR3 is 13 residues. CDR3 bases: TGCGCCAGCAGTGAGCTCAGGGTCTCTGGCTACACCTTC. Translated: CASSELRVSGYTF.

V gene TRBV2 combines with J gene TRBJ2-7; TRBD1 matches at 9 bases. Germline CDR1 reads SNHLY; CDR2 reads FYNNEI. Trimming took 6 bases from V and 3 from J; bases not matched to a gene: 6. This CDR3 has 14 amino acids. The CDR3, as DNA: TGTGCCAGCAGACCGGACAGGGGCGTCTACGAGCAGTACTTC. Protein product: CASRPDRGVYEQYF.

The chain combines TRBV7-2 with TRBJ1-2; 7 bases are a match to TRBD1. V lost 0 bases to trimming and J lost 6 bases; unmatched junction nucleotides: 7. Germline V gene sequence: CDR1 SGHTA, CDR2 FQGNSA. CDR3 size: 15 residues. In DNA, the CDR3 is TGTGCCAGCAGCTTAGCGCTCGGAGGGACAGATGGCTACACCTTC. It codes for CASSLALGGTDGYTF.

This chain joins TRBV19 and TRBJ1-3; TRBD1 matches at 7 bases. Germline CDR1 reads LNHDA; CDR2 reads SQIVND (reference sequence). The CDR3 is 13 amino acids. V gave up 8 bases and J gave up 4 bases; unmatched junction bases: 5. The CDR3 reads CASLDRAGNTIYF. CDR3 bases: TGTGCCAGTCTTGACAGGGCCGGAAACACCATATATTTT.

V gene TRBV19 combines with J gene TRBJ2-5, with no clear D. This CDR3 region has 14 residues. V gave up 6 bases and J gave up 3 bases, with 14 bases separating them. The germline CDR1 and CDR2 sequences are LNHDA and SQIVND (reference sequence). In DNA form, the CDR3 reads TGTGCCAGTAGCGTGTCCGGGTTTGAAGAGACCCAGTACTTC. This codes for CASSVSGFEETQYF.

The V and J genes are TRBV9 and TRBJ2-1; D uncertain. V dropped 0 bases and J dropped 4 bases, with 5 bases sitting between them. Germline CDR1 reads SGDLS; CDR2 reads YYNGEE. The CDR3 extends over 13 amino acids. CDR3 coding DNA: TGTGCCAGCAGCGTAGGAGAGTACAATGAGCAGTTCTTC. It is translated as CASSVGEYNEQFF.

J is TRBJ2-7 and V is TRBV5-1; TRBD2 matches 7 bases. CDR3 length: 12 residues. Germline V CDR1 and CDR2: SGHRS, YFSETQ. V dropped 3 bases and J dropped 6; count of bases not matched to a gene: 3. The DNA for the CDR3 is TGCGCCAGCAGCTGGGACTACTCCGAGCAGTACTTC. Its translation is CASSWDYSEQYF. Filled out from reference TRBV5-1 and TRBJ2-7, the complete variable domain reads KAGVTQTPRYLIKTRGQQVTLSCSPISGHRSVSWYQQTPGQGLQFLFEYFSETQRNKGNFPGRFSGRQFSNSRSEMNVSTLELGDSALYLCASSWDYSEQYFGPGTRLTVT.

V is TRBV29-1 and J is TRBJ1-1, with 11 bases fitting TRBD1. Per germline, CDR1 SQVTM and CDR2 ANQGSEA. This CDR3 has 14 residues. The CDR3 coding sequence is TGCACCATGAGGGGGGGACAGGGGGGCACTGAAGCTTTCTTT. The encoded protein is CTMRGGQGGTEAFF.

V is TRBV7-2 and J is TRBJ2-7; 10 bases are a match to TRBD1. CDR3 size: 15 residues. V was clipped by 4 bases and J by 1 base; unmatched bases: 4. Germline V gene lookup returns CDR1 SGHTA and CDR2 FQGNSA. CDR3 nucleotides: TGTGCCAGCAGCTCAAGACAGGGGGCTTCCTACGAGCAGTACTTC. Its protein product is CASSSRQGASYEQYF.

The chain uses TRBV19 and TRBJ1-5; possible D gene TRBD1, 6 bases. Trimming stripped 8 bases from V and 5 bases from J, with 16 bases between. The CDR3 covers 14 residues. Germline lookup yields CDR1 LNHDA and CDR2 SQIVND (reference sequence). The CDR3 protein is CASRGNRDDQPQHF. CDR3 nucleotide sequence: TGTGCCAGTCGGGGCAACAGGGATGATCAGCCCCAGCATTTT.

The chain combines TRBV4-3 with TRBJ1-2; the match to TRBD1 covers 7 bases. Germline CDR1 LGHNA, CDR2 YSLEER. V lost 3 bases to trimming and J lost 7 bases; unmatched junction nucleotides: 8. CDR3 length: 14 amino acids. DNA for the CDR3: TGCGCCAGCAGCCAGCTACAGGGGACGTTTGGCTACACCTTC. This encodes CASSQLQGTFGYTF.

This chain uses TRBV6-5 with TRBJ1-4; D is unclear. The CDR3 runs 15 residues. From germline, CDR1 is MNHEY and CDR2 SVGAGI. Trimming removed 1 base at V and 4 bases at J, with 10 bases between. Written as DNA, the CDR3 is TGTGCCAGCAGTTACTATGCGGGCAATAATGAAAAACTGTTTTTT. Protein sequence: CASSYYAGNNEKLFF.

V gene TRBV15 combines with J gene TRBJ1-1; no clear D. CDR3 length equals 17 residues. Germline lookup yields CDR1 LNHNV and CDR2 YYDKDF (reference sequence). V was shortened by 0 bases and J by 4 bases, with 18 bases between the two germline ends. CDR3 coding DNA: TGTGCCACCAGCAGAGAAGCCCCGACATCCATGGGCACTGAAGCTTTCTTT. Amino acid sequence: CATSREAPTSMGTEAFF.

This rearrangement joins TRBV10-3 to TRBJ2-1; D assignment may be TRBD1 or TRBD2 (9 bases each). V gave up 8 bases and J gave up 6 bases, with 29 bases separating them. Germline loops: CDR1 ENHRY, CDR2 SYGVKD. The CDR3 has 18 amino acids. As DNA, the CDR3 is TGTGCCATCGAGGGTGGACAGGGGATTGCGGGGGGGGCCAATGAGCAGTTCTTC. This sequence encodes CAIEGGQGIAGGANEQFF.

This sequence joins TRBV19 and TRBJ2-5; possibly TRBD2 for D (6 bases). TRBJ2-7 explains the end of the DNA better; the J call may be wrong. This CDR3 region has 15 residues. Germline loops: CDR1 LNHDA, CDR2 SQIVND (reference sequence). CDR3 in DNA: TGTGCCAGTAGTATATCGCCGGGGGAGGTATACGAGCAGTACTTC. Protein sequence: CASSISPGEVYEQYF.

In its sample, this clone was seen a few times. CDR3: CASSPGLLENTEAFF. As DNA, the CDR3 is TGTGCCAGCAGTCCGGGACTTCTTGAGAACACTGAAGCTTTCTTT. The gene calls are TRBV7-9 and TRBJ1-1, with a possible D match to TRBD1 (5 bases). This CDR3 is built from 15 residues. The germline V gene encodes CDR1 SEHNR and CDR2 FQNEAQ (reference sequence). The V gene lost 6 bases and the J gene lost 1 base, with 15 bases spanning the gap. Full variable domain (outside the CDR3, taken from reference TRBV7-9 and TRBJ1-1): DTGVSQNPRHKITKRGQNVTFRCDPISEHNRLYWYRQTLGQGPEFLTYFQNEAQLEKSRLLSDRFSAERPKGSFSTLEIQRTEQGDSAMYLCASSPGLLENTEAFFGQGTRLTVV.

This rearrangement joins TRBV6-7 to TRBJ1-1, with D perhaps TRBD1 (5 bases). TRBV6-7 counts as an open reading frame of uncertain function. V gave up 10 bases and J gave up 6 bases, with 18 bases separating them. The CDR3 length is 13 residues. The CDR3 DNA reads TGTGCCAACACGATAAAGGGGAAGGCTGAAGCTTTCTTT. Translation: CANTIKGKAEAFF.

V is TRBV25-1 and J is TRBJ2-3; weak D call: TRBD1 (6 bases). Between the trimmed V and J ends, which lost 6 bases and 3 bases, there was a span of 10 bases. Per the germline V gene, CDR1 is MGHDK and CDR2 is SYGVNS. This CDR3 region has 13 residues. In DNA, the CDR3 is TGTGCCAGCAGCCACAGGGATACAGATACGCAGTATTTT. It codes for CASSHRDTDTQYF.

This clone has just one count. The chain combines TRBV6-1 with TRBJ2-1, with 7 nucleotides matching TRBD2. The CDR3 is made up of 16 amino acids. Germline V gene sequence: CDR1 MNHNS, CDR2 SASEGT. Trimming removed 2 bases from V and 4 bases from J; junction bases left unmatched: 8. The CDR3 region is CASSESGGERYNEQFF. The CDR3 nucleotides are TGTGCCAGCAGTGAAAGTGGGGGGGAAAGATACAATGAGCAGTTCTTC.

The gene calls are TRBV15 and TRBJ1-4; TRBD1 is a possible D gene (5 bases). Germline lookup yields CDR1 LNHNV and CDR2 YYDKDF (reference sequence). This CDR3 spans 17 amino acids. Trimming removed 0 bases at V and 12 bases at J, with 23 bases between. CDR3 protein: CATSRDARVGGERELFF. CDR3 sequence (DNA): TGTGCCACCAGCAGAGATGCCAGGGTGGGGGGTGAGAGGGAACTGTTTTTT. Using reference TRBV15 and TRBJ1-4 for the parts outside the CDR3, the full variable domain is DAMVIQNPRYQVTQFGKPVTLSCSQTLNHNVMYWYQQKSSQAPKLLFHYYDKDFNNEADTPDNFQSRRPNTSFCFLDIRSPGLGDTAMYLCATSRDARVGGERELFFGSGTQLSVL.

The chain links TRBV10-3 to TRBJ1-5; D unclear. The CDR3 runs 15 residues. Per the germline V gene, CDR1 is ENHRY and CDR2 is SYGVKD. Trimming stripped 3 bases from V and 0 bases from J, with 9 bases between. The CDR3 coding sequence is TGTGCCATCAGTGAACAGCTAAGTAGCAATCAGCCCCAGCATTTT. Translating it yields CAISEQLSSNQPQHF.

The chain recombines TRBV25-1 with TRBJ1-6, with a weak D call TRBD1 (5 bases). Deletions cut 0 bases from V and 2 bases from J, with 11 bases between. The CDR3 is 17 residues long. Germline V CDR1 and CDR2: MGHDK, SYGVNS. In nucleotides, the CDR3 is TGTGCCAGCAGTGAATACAGGGTCGGCGCCTATAATTCACCCCTCCACTTT. Protein product: CASSEYRVGAYNSPLHF.

This chain connects TRBV6-5 to TRBJ2-2; D gene ambiguous. With 7 bases removed from V and 2 bases from J, the gap between germline ends came to 14 bases. Germline CDR1 MNHEY, CDR2 SVGAGI. The CDR3 is 15 amino acids. CDR3 amino acids: CASTLRRPNTGELFF. CDR3 DNA: TGTGCCAGCACCCTACGGAGACCTAACACCGGGGAGCTGTTTTTT.

This chain connects TRBV19 to TRBJ1-2, with TRBD1 as a possible D gene (5 bases). Trimming removed 4 bases at V and 6 bases at J, with 15 bases between. Germline-derived CDR1 and CDR2 are LNHDA and SQIVND (reference sequence). CDR3 length equals 14 residues. The CDR3 DNA is TGTGCCAGTAGTACCGGTGGGGGGGTGCATGGCTACACCTTC. This gives the protein CASSTGGGVHGYTF.

The rearrangement joins TRBV6-5 to TRBJ1-2, with TRBD1 as a possible D gene (5 bases). The CDR3 length is 12 residues. V was shortened by 5 bases and J by 6 bases, with 10 bases between the two germline ends. Germline V lookup: CDR1 MNHEY, CDR2 SVGAGI. Here the CDR3 reads CASSRGGDGYTF. The CDR3 DNA reads as TGTGCCAGCAGTCGGGGAGGGGATGGCTACACCTTC.

Points on this clone: Mismatch with germline at one junction end may stem from a read error. The rearrangement joins TRBV19 to TRBJ2-3; the D gene is possibly TRBD1 (6 bases). This CDR3 contains 13 residues. Germline values: CDR1 LNHDA, CDR2 SQIVND (reference sequence). The CDR3 region is CASNTGKFDMQYF. DNA for the CDR3: TGTGCCAGTAATACAGGGAAATTTGATATGCAGTATTTT.